The 29 T cell receptor beta chains below come from one sample, sequenced in a study of vaccination effects on CD4 cells after COVID-19. Peptide-pool stimulation followed by sequencing identified expanded antigen-specific CD4+ clonotypes in the ViraFEST assay. Isolation of CD4+ T cells took place after approximately 10 days of culture. Absence of prior SARS-CoV-2 infection characterized the vaccine recipients, who showed negative nucleocapsid antibodies. TCRdb's copy holds only in-frame clones and misses some; the assay was immunoSEQ multiplex PCR. Of roughly 53,000 clones in the sample, more than 70% were seen once. Antigens for these TCRs are unknown. Sequenced here: CD4+ T cells from PBMCs cultured with HCoV-OC43 spike peptides, sampled before COVID-19 vaccination. Subset of the sample: HCoV-OC43 spike overlapping peptide pool stimulation. The receptor set was obtained from a human donor who received a COVID-19 vaccine.

The chain links TRBV28 to TRBJ2-1, with 10 nucleotides matching TRBD1. CDR1 and CDR2 (germline): MDHEN, SYDVKM. The CDR3 extends over 15 amino acids. Trimming at V came to 2 bases and at J to 8 bases, leaving 6 bases not matched to a gene. The CDR3 DNA reads TGTGCCAGCAGTTTACGATCCGGACAGGGGGATGAGCAGTTCTTC. Protein: CASSLRSGQGDEQFF.

This rearrangement joins TRBV12-3 or TRBV12-4 to TRBJ1-5; the D is unclear. This CDR3 has 12 amino acids. The V end lost 3 bases, the J end lost 5 bases, and 5 bases lay between the germline ends. The CDR3 sequence is CASSLGYQPQHF. The CDR3 DNA sequence: TGTGCCAGCAGTTTGGGTTATCAGCCCCAGCATTTT.

V and J are TRBV6-5 and TRBJ2-1; the D gene is possibly TRBD2 (5 bases). Per germline, CDR1 MNHEY and CDR2 SVGAGI. The CDR3 contains 13 residues. Trimming shortened V by 9 bases and J by 2 bases, and 11 bases separated the two germline ends. CDR3 in amino acids: CASEGTPYNEQFF. The CDR3 coding sequence is TGTGCCAGTGAGGGAACCCCCTACAATGAGCAGTTCTTC.

J is TRBJ1-1 and V is TRBV5-4; 7 bases map to TRBD1. This CDR3 spans 15 amino acids. Germline trimming cut 1 base from V and 2 bases from J; bases unmatched to any gene: 5. CDR1 is SGHNT and CDR2 is YYREEE in the germline V gene (reference sequence). CDR3 DNA: TGTGCCAGCAGCTTGTGGGCAGGGGGTAACACTGAAGCTTTCTTT. This sequence encodes CASSLWAGGNTEAFF.

The rearrangement uses TRBV6-5 and TRBJ2-3, with D unresolved. Germline CDR1 is MNHEY and CDR2 is SVGAGI. This CDR3 is 13 amino acids long. V was cut by 3 bases and J by 5 bases, with 9 bases left in between. The CDR3: CASSYRLRDTQYF. CDR3 DNA: TGTGCCAGCAGTTATCGGCTCCGAGATACGCAGTATTTT.

This sequence joins TRBV3-1 (or the pseudogene TRBV3-2) and TRBJ1-2; tentative D call: TRBD1 (6 bases). The germline CDR1 and CDR2 sequences are LGHDT and YNNKEL (reference sequence). V was clipped by 0 bases and J by 4 bases, with 9 bases between them. The CDR3 covers 14 residues. CDR3 sequence (DNA): TGTGCCAGCAGCCAAGAGGGGGCAATCTATGGCTACACCTTC. It specifies CASSQEGAIYGYTF.

V gene TRBV7-2 combines with J gene TRBJ1-5, with D tentatively TRBD1 (5 bases). CDR1 and CDR2 from the germline V gene are SGHTA and FQGNSA. With 1 base removed from V and 7 bases from J, the gap between germline ends came to 11 bases. CDR3 length: 14 amino acids. Here the CDR3 reads CASSLGGVGQPQHF. In DNA form, the CDR3 reads TGTGCCAGCAGCTTAGGAGGGGTGGGCCAGCCCCAGCATTTT.

This chain connects TRBV6-5 to TRBJ1-5; tentatively, D is TRBD1 (5 bases). Germline V gives CDR1 MNHEY, CDR2 SVGAGI. The CDR3 length is 14 residues. Trimming took off 2 bases at V and 4 bases at J, with 9 bases between the two ends. The CDR3 loop reads CASSYRPGNQPQHF. The CDR3 DNA is TGTGCCAGCAGTTACCGCCCAGGGAATCAGCCCCAGCATTTT.

The V call is TRBV4-1, the J call TRBJ1-2; D is perhaps TRBD1 (5 bases). The CDR3 runs to 15 residues. Germline V gene data show CDR1 as MGHRA and CDR2 as YSYEKL. V was cut by 5 bases and J by 0 bases, with 13 bases left in between. The CDR3: CASSVAGSSNYGYTF. Here the CDR3 DNA reads TGCGCCAGCAGCGTCGCAGGGTCCTCTAACTATGGCTACACCTTC.

The rearrangement joins TRBV6-2 or TRBV6-3 to TRBJ2-7; D gene uncertain. CDR1 is MNHEY and CDR2 is SVGEGT in the germline V gene. V was cut by 0 bases and J by 6 bases, with 15 bases left in between. The CDR3 has 15 residues. The CDR3 sequence is CASSYSNRLGSEQYV. CDR3 sequence (DNA): TGTGCCAGCAGTTACTCCAACCGTCTGGGCTCCGAGCAGTACGTC.

V gene TRBV5-5 combines with J gene TRBJ2-5; D not resolved. The CDR3 covers 12 residues. CDR1 SGHKS and CDR2 YYEKEE come from the germline V gene (reference sequence). Trimming left V 4 bases short and J 4 bases short, with 8 bases between. The CDR3 here is CASSLSIETQYF. CDR3 in DNA: TGTGCCAGCAGCCTCTCGATAGAGACCCAGTACTTC.

The J gene is TRBJ2-3, the V gene TRBV5-1; 10 bases fit TRBD2. CDR1 SGHRS and CDR2 YFSETQ come from the germline V gene. The CDR3 runs 14 residues. The V segment lost 2 bases and the J segment 5 bases; nucleotides outside the gene matches: 2. CDR3 in amino acids: CASSFPSGGDTQYF. In nucleotides, the CDR3 is TGCGCCAGCAGCTTCCCTAGCGGGGGAGATACGCAGTATTTT.

This chain connects TRBV19 to TRBJ2-3, with D unresolved. The CDR3 runs to 15 residues. Germline CDR1 is LNHDA and CDR2 is SQIVND (reference sequence). The V gene lost 6 bases and the J gene lost 2 bases, with 15 bases spanning the gap. CDR3 loop: CASRLTWTSTDTQYF. CDR3 DNA sequence: TGTGCCAGTAGGTTAACCTGGACCTCCACAGATACGCAGTATTTT.

This clone occurred a few times. The rearrangement links TRBV7-9 to TRBJ1-4; TRBD1 is a possible D gene (6 bases). The V gene's germline CDR1 is SEHNR and CDR2 FQNEAQ (reference sequence). This CDR3 region has 13 residues. V dropped 6 bases and J dropped 6 bases, with 11 bases sitting between them. CDR3 DNA: TGTGCCAGCAGTGGGGGGCAGTATGAAAAACTGTTTTTT. Its protein is CASSGGQYEKLFF.

The chain has TRBV27 and TRBJ2-7; the match to TRBD1 covers 7 bases. J lost 0 bases, V lost 2 bases, and 13 bases had no gene match. Germline CDR1 MNHEY, CDR2 SMNVEV (reference sequence). The CDR3 is made up of 18 amino acids. In DNA, the CDR3 is TGTGCCAGCAGTTTAAAGGGAACCGAGACAGGGAGCTCCTACGAGCAGTACGTC. Protein product: CASSLKGTETGSSYEQYV.

CDR3 loop: CASWTGHTEAFF. CDR3 DNA: TGTGCCAGTTGGACAGGTCACACTGAAGCTTTCTTT. The chain couples TRBV28 to TRBJ1-1, with TRBD1 identical over 7 bases. This CDR3 contains 12 residues. After removal of 9 bases from V and 3 bases from J, the junction contained 4 bases not matched to a gene. Germline CDR1 reads MDHEN; CDR2 reads SYDVKM.

The J gene is TRBJ1-1, the V gene TRBV18, with no clear D. CDR1 KGHSH and CDR2 LQKENI come from the germline V gene. The germline V and J ends were trimmed by 0 bases and 5 bases, with 13 bases remaining between them. The CDR3 spans 15 residues. Here the CDR3 reads CASSPPAAGETEAFF. The CDR3 nucleotides read TGTGCCAGCTCACCACCGGCGGCCGGGGAGACTGAAGCTTTCTTT.

This chain connects TRBV5-1 to TRBJ1-2; TRBD1 matches at 7 bases. Germline values: CDR1 SGHRS, CDR2 YFSETQ. The CDR3 extends over 16 amino acids. Trimming cost V 5 bases and J 3 bases; bases outside gene matches: 13. Here the CDR3 DNA reads TGCGCCAGCAGGAGAAACACAGGGGACCCATACTATGGCTACACCTTC. This gives the protein CASRRNTGDPYYGYTF.

The V call is TRBV6-5, the J call TRBJ2-3; TRBD2 might be the D (6 bases). The CDR3 is 13 residues long. The V gene lost 6 bases and the J gene lost 4 bases, with 11 bases spanning the gap. Germline assignment: CDR1 MNHEY and CDR2 SVGAGI. In DNA form, the CDR3 reads TGTGCCAGCAGAAGACTAGGGGCAGATACGCAGTATTTT. It yields the protein CASRRLGADTQYF.

The chain uses TRBV7-9 and TRBJ1-1; perhaps TRBD1 as D (6 bases). V gave up 4 bases and J gave up 5 bases, with 26 bases separating them. This CDR3 contains 18 residues. Germline assignment: CDR1 SEHNR and CDR2 FQNEAQ (reference sequence). DNA of the CDR3: TGTGCCAGCAGCTCCCGTCCGGCGGGGACAAGTGGTGGGACTGAAGCTTTCTTT. It is translated as CASSSRPAGTSGGTEAFF. The entire variable domain, with the rest obtained from reference TRBV7-9 and TRBJ1-1, is as follows: DTGVSQNPRHKITKRGQNVTFRCDPISEHNRLYWYRQTLGQGPEFLTYFQNEAQLEKSRLLSDRFSAERPKGSFSTLEIQRTEQGDSAMYLCASSSRPAGTSGGTEAFFGQGTRLTVV.

The gene calls are TRBV20-1 and TRBJ1-1, with no clear D. The V and J ends lost 3 bases and 2 bases respectively, with 10 bases between them. From germline, CDR1 is DFQATT and CDR2 SNEGSKA (reference sequence). This CDR3 spans 13 amino acids. The CDR3 DNA sequence: TGCAGTGCTAGTCGGCAGCGAAACACTGAAGCTTTCTTT. Amino acid sequence: CSASRQRNTEAFF.

V and J are TRBV3-1 (or the pseudogene TRBV3-2) and TRBJ1-1; D is undetermined. Trimming took 3 bases from V and 0 from J, leaving 11 bases between them. The V gene's germline CDR1 is LGHDT and CDR2 YNNKEL (reference sequence). The CDR3 has 15 amino acids. CDR3 sequence: CASSQLGVMNTEAFF. The CDR3 coding sequence is TGTGCCAGCAGCCAGTTAGGTGTAATGAACACTGAAGCTTTCTTT.

This chain links TRBV24-1 with TRBJ1-2; D gene unclear. The CDR3 has 14 residues. Germline loops: CDR1 KGHDR, CDR2 SFDVKD. The V gene lost 3 bases and the J gene lost 4 bases, with 11 bases spanning the gap. For the CDR3, the DNA is TGTGCCACCAGTGATGCCCCGGGAAGCTATGGCTACACCTTC. Translated, it gives CATSDAPGSYGYTF.

This clone was observed a few times. This chain links TRBV20-1 with TRBJ1-2; TRBD1 matches 8 bases. Germline CDR1 reads DFQATT; CDR2 reads SNEGSKA (reference sequence). The CDR3 is 14 amino acids. The junction had 9 bases not matched to a gene; V was cut back by 3 bases and J by 6 bases. CDR3 region: CSASSGQEAHGYTF. The CDR3, as DNA: TGCAGTGCTAGTTCGGGACAGGAGGCCCATGGCTACACCTTC.

This clone was counted a few times. This sequence joins TRBV18 and TRBJ1-4, with D unclear. The V gene lost 2 bases and the J gene lost 2 bases, with 15 bases spanning the gap. CDR3 length: 17 residues. Germline V gene sequence: CDR1 KGHSH, CDR2 LQKENI. CDR3 amino acids: CASSPSGGLGTNEKLFF. CDR3 bases: TGTGCCAGCTCACCATCCGGAGGGCTGGGGACTAATGAAAAACTGTTTTTT. Full variable domain (missing parts from reference TRBV18 and TRBJ1-4): NAGVMQNPRHLVRRRGQEARLRCSPMKGHSHVYWYRQLPEEGLKFMVYLQKENIIDESGMPKERFSAEFPKEGPSILRIQQVVRGDSAAYFCASSPSGGLGTNEKLFFGSGTQLSVL.

The chain links TRBV7-2 to TRBJ2-5, with D maybe TRBD2 (5 bases). The germline CDR1 and CDR2 sequences are SGHTA and FQGNSA. The CDR3 length is 12 residues. V was pared by 1 base and J by 5 bases, with 5 bases between. CDR3 protein: CASSLERETQYF. The CDR3 DNA is TGTGCCAGCAGCTTAGAGCGGGAGACCCAGTACTTC.

The chain couples TRBV30 to TRBJ2-3, with D possibly being TRBD1 or TRBD2 (5 bases each). V lost 2 bases to trimming and J lost 0 bases, with 6 bases between them. Germline assignment: CDR1 GTSNPN and CDR2 SVGIG (reference sequence). The CDR3 runs to 13 residues. CDR3 sequence reads: CAWSRDSTDTQYF. The CDR3 nucleotides read TGTGCCTGGAGTCGGGACAGCACAGATACGCAGTATTTT.

The chain carries TRBV6-6 and TRBJ2-2; no clear D gene. CDR3 length equals 13 residues. Germline-derived CDR1 and CDR2 are MNHNY and SVGAGI (reference sequence). Trimming took 4 bases from V and 4 from J, leaving 7 bases between them. The CDR3 spells CASSLPGTGELFF. The CDR3 bases are TGTGCCAGCAGTTTACCGGGCACCGGGGAGCTGTTTTTT.

The chain combines TRBV6-2 or TRBV6-3 with TRBJ2-3, with 15 nucleotides matching TRBD2. Per the germline V gene, CDR1 is MNHEY and CDR2 is SVGEGT. This CDR3 is 15 amino acids long. V gave up 6 bases and J gave up 5 bases; unmatched junction bases: 3. The CDR3 loop reads CASSKGLAGGDTQYF. DNA for the CDR3: TGTGCCAGCAGCAAGGGACTAGCGGGGGGAGATACGCAGTATTTT.